Shown below are 8 T cell receptor beta chains from a single sample sequenced in a study of T-cell memory formation after mild COVID-19. TCRdb reprocessed the 5' RACE reads with MiXCR, giving one entry per CDR3 protein. The sample yields about 320,000 distinct CDR3 sequences, more than 13% seen once. Sequencing was performed on PBMCs or a T cell subset sorted from them (not recorded which). The receptors here all came from a man aged 18 to 35 who had mild COVID-19 (a few samples of this study predate the infection). Cell type and time point are not known.

V usage is TRBV5-1 and J usage is TRBJ2-5; 7 bases are shared with TRBD2. The germline CDR1 and CDR2 sequences are SGHRS and YFSETQ. Trimming removed 1 base from V and 1 base from J; junction bases left unmatched: 1. The CDR3 consists of 14 residues. This CDR3 reads CASSLWGGQETQYF. The CDR3 nucleotides read TGCGCCAGCAGCTTGTGGGGGGGCCAAGAGACCCAGTACTTC.

J is TRBJ2-7 and V is TRBV4-2; TRBD1 matches at 10 bases. Unmatched junction bases numbered 3, after V lost 0 bases and J lost 4 bases. Germline V gene lookup returns CDR1 LGHNA and CDR2 YNFKEQ. The CDR3 has 15 residues. The CDR3 sequence: CASSQDSGQGYEQYF. The CDR3 DNA sequence: TGTGCCAGCAGCCAAGACTCGGGACAGGGGTACGAGCAGTACTTC.

The sample holds a few counts of this clonotype. In nucleotides, the CDR3 is TGCGCCAGCAGCTTGACGTCAGGGGTTGGGACCGGGGAGCTGTTTTTT. Translated, it gives CASSLTSGVGTGELFF. The chain carries TRBV5-1 and TRBJ2-2, with D maybe TRBD1 (6 bases). The germline V gene encodes CDR1 SGHRS and CDR2 YFSETQ. V lost 1 base and J lost 5, with 15 bases in between. The CDR3 covers 16 residues.

The J gene is TRBJ2-5, the V gene TRBV20-1, with D possibly being TRBD2 (6 bases). Trimming took 4 bases from V and 1 from J, leaving 13 bases between them. The CDR3 has 14 amino acids. Per germline, CDR1 DFQATT and CDR2 SNEGSKA (reference sequence). The CDR3 loop is CSANSGGIQETQYF. The CDR3 coding sequence is TGCAGTGCTAATTCCGGGGGAATCCAAGAGACCCAGTACTTC.

V is TRBV10-2 and J is TRBJ2-5, with TRBD2 matching over 7 bases. Germline loops: CDR1 WSHSY, CDR2 SAAADI. The ends lost 8 bases at V and 1 base at J; junction bases unmatched: 10. This CDR3 is 15 amino acids long. CDR3 in DNA: TGCGCCAGCCTTCCAGCGGGGAACCTCCAAGAGACCCAGTACTTC. This translates into CASLPAGNLQETQYF.

There are a few counts of this clonotype. The gene calls are TRBV7-6 and TRBJ2-5; 8 nucleotides line up with TRBD2. Germline CDR1 SGHVS, CDR2 FNYEAQ. The CDR3 loop spans 15 amino acids. With V trimmed by 4 bases and J by 1 base, 5 bases remained unmatched. CDR3: CASSSLAGTQETQYF. CDR3 in DNA: TGTGCCAGCAGCTCCTTAGCGGGGACCCAAGAGACCCAGTACTTC.

The chain links TRBV6-4 to TRBJ1-5, with TRBD1 matching 8 bases. Trimming took 5 bases from V and 3 from J; bases not matched to a gene: 18. CDR1 is MRHNA and CDR2 is SNTAGT in the germline V gene. The CDR3 spans 19 residues. The CDR3 coding sequence is TGTGCCAGCAGTAAGGACGTGAAACAGGGGGGGATCTCCAATCAGCCCCAGCATTTT. Its translation is CASSKDVKQGGISNQPQHF.

The J gene is TRBJ1-2, the V gene TRBV7-8; D perhaps matches TRBD1 (6 bases). V lost 2 bases to trimming and J lost 1 base, with 11 bases between them. The CDR3 runs to 15 residues. Germline V CDR1 and CDR2: SGHVS, FQNEAQ. Written as DNA, the CDR3 is TGTGCCAGCAGCTTAATTCAGGGGTTTAACTATGGCTACACCTTC. It is translated as CASSLIQGFNYGYTF.